The sequence of this T cell receptor (beta chain) was determined in a study of CD8+ T cells in alopecia areata. Study details: It was oral tofacitinib, at 5 to 10 mg twice daily, that treated patients received.

This clone was seen only a few times. Its antigen is not identified. RNA, once extracted, was reverse transcribed into cDNA for use as the sequencing template. The repertoire was sequenced with immunoSEQ multiplex PCR; TCRdb's copy has only in-frame clones and lacks some. The table lists about 120,000 clones, approximately 38% of them singletons, with 2.5% to 3.5% in the top ten. Per the germline V gene, CDR1 is SGHTA and CDR2 is FQGNSA. This CDR3 is 14 amino acids long. The V end lost 0 bases, the J end lost 4 bases, and 9 bases lay between the germline ends. It was from alopecia areata patients that lesional scalp punch biopsies and peripheral blood were collected. Sorting of PBMCs yielded the CD4+ and CD8+ T cells. Study-level results: TCR sharing across patients was less clear than in mice, possibly HLA-related.

Sequences were obtained from CD4+ T cells sorted from blood. J is TRBJ2-5 and V is TRBV7-2; TRBD2 is a possible D gene (5 bases). This sequence was found in a human donor with alopecia areata. CDR3 coding DNA: TGTGCCAGCAGCTTAGCGTCGGGATTAGAGACCCAGTACTTC. Translating gives CASSLASGLETQYF.